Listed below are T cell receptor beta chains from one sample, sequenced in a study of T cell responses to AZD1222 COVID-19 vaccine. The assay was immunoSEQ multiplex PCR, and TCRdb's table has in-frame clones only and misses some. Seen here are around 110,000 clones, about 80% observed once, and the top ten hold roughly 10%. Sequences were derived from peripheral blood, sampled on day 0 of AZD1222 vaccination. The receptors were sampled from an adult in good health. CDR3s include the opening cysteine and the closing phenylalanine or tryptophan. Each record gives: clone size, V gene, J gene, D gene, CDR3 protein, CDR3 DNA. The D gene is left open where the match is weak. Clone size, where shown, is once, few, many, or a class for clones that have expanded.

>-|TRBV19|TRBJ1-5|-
CASSIARGGRQPQHF
TGTGCCAGTAGTATAGCGAGAGGGGGACGCCAGCCCCAGCATTTT
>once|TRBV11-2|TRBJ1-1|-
CASSLDAMNTEAFF
TGTGCCAGCAGCTTAGACGCGATGAACACTGAAGCTTTCTTT
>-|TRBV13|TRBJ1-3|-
CASSSRFSGNTIYF
TGTGCCAGCAGCTCCAGGTTTTCTGGAAACACCATATATTTT
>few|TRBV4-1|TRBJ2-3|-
CASNQGWRTDTQYF
TGCGCCAGCAACCAAGGATGGAGGACAGATACGCAGTATTTT
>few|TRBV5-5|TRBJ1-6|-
CASRITGKSYNSPLHF
TGTGCCAGCAGGATCACAGGGAAATCCTATAATTCACCCCTCCACTTT
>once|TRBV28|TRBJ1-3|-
CASRKLTLTDSGNTIYF
TGTGCCAGCAGGAAACTTACACTTACGGACTCTGGAAACACCATATATTTT
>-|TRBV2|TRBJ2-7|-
CAIERGTYEQYF
TGTGCCATCGAACGGGGGACCTACGAGCAGTACTTC
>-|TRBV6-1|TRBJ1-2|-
CASSEAGFGAYGYTF
TGTGCCAGCAGTGAAGCGGGGTTCGGGGCCTATGGCTACACCTTC
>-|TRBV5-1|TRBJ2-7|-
CASSLEGVSSYEQYF
TGCGCCAGCAGCTTGGAAGGCGTAAGTTCCTACGAGCAGTACTTC
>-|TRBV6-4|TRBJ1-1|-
CASSDSSASPNTEAFF
TGTGCCAGCAGTGACTCGAGCGCGTCCCCCAACACTGAAGCTTTCTTT
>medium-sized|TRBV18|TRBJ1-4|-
CASSPPADEKLFF
TGTGCCAGCTCACCACCGGCAGATGAAAAACTGTTTTTT
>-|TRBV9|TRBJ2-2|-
CASGGQLNTGELFF
TGTGCCAGCGGGGGACAACTTAACACCGGGGAGCTGTTTTTT
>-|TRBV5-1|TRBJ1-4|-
CASRPGTVAEKLFF
TGCGCCAGCAGACCGGGAACAGTGGCTGAAAAACTGTTTTTT
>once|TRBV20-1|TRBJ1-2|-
CSASGQGVGSYTF
TGCAGTGCTAGTGGCCAGGGAGTCGGTAGCTACACCTTC
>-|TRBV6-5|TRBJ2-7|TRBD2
CASSYSGLADHEQYF
TGTGCCAGCAGTTACTCCGGACTAGCGGATCACGAGCAGTACTTC
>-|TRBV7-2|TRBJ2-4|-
CASSPTAGVRYIQYF
TGTGCCAGCAGCCCCACGGCAGGGGTTAGATACATTCAGTACTTC
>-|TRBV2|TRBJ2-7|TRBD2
CASSELYGRADYEQYF
TGTGCCAGCAGTGAACTCTACGGGAGGGCCGATTACGAGCAGTACTTC
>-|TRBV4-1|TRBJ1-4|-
CASSLGPNEKLFF
TGCGCCAGCAGCCTTGGCCCCAATGAAAAACTGTTTTTT
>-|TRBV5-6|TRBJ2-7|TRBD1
CASSLPGQGGYEQYF
TGTGCCAGCAGCTTACCGGGACAGGGGGGATACGAGCAGTACTTC
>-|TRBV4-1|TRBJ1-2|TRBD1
CASSQGSTRTGIYGYTF
TGCGCCAGCAGCCAAGGTAGTACTCGGACAGGGATCTATGGCTACACCTTC
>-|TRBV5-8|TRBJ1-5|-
CASQSLFGGTPAVNQPQHF
TGTGCCAGCCAGTCCTTATTTGGGGGTACCCCGGCGGTTAATCAGCCCCAGCATTTT
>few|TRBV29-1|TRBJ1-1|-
CSVGFRDTEAFF
TGCAGCGTCGGATTCAGGGACACTGAAGCTTTCTTT
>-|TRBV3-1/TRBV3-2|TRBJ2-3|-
CASSYYCPMQDTQYF
TGTGCCAGCAGCTACTACTGTCCCATGCAAGATACGCAGTATTTT
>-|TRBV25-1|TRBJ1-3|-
CASSDDSFSGNTIYF
TGTGCCAGCAGTGACGACAGTTTCTCTGGAAACACCATATATTTT
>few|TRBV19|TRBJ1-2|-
CASNRTEDYNYGYTF
TGTGCCAGTAATAGGACAGAAGACTATAACTATGGCTACACCTTC
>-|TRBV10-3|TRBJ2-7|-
CAITPNGQYEQYF
TGTGCCATCACCCCGAACGGGCAGTACGAGCAGTACTTC
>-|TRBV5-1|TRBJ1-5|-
CASSLEGAWNQPQHF
TGCGCCAGCAGCTTGGAAGGGGCCTGGAATCAGCCCCAGCATTTT
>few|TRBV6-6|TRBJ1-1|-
CASSYSTDEAFF
TGTGCCAGCAGTTACTCGACAGACGAAGCTTTCTTT
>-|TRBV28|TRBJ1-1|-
CASSLIKGGTEAFF
TGTGCCAGCAGTTTAATTAAGGGGGGGACTGAAGCTTTCTTT
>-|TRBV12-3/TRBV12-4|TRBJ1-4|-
CASSLGGVEKLFF
TGTGCCAGCAGTTTGGGTGGGGTTGAAAAACTGTTTTTT
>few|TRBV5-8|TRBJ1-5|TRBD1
CASTQGGDQPQHF
TGTGCCAGCACCCAGGGGGGGGATCAGCCCCAGCATTTT
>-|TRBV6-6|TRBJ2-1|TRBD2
CASSQLAGGFISYNEQFF
TGTGCCAGCAGTCAACTAGCGGGGGGATTCATCTCCTACAATGAGCAGTTCTTC
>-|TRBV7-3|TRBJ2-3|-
CASSFIGGQGDTQYF
TGTGCCAGCAGCTTTATCGGGGGGCAGGGAGATACGCAGTATTTT
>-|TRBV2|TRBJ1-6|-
CASTSRENSPLHF
TGTGCCAGCACCAGCAGGGAAAACTCACCCCTCCACTTT
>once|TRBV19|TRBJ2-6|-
CASRRGTGANVLTF
TGTGCCAGTAGAAGGGGGACTGGGGCCAACGTCCTGACTTTC
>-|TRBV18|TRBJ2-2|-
CASSPPMGRGGTGELFF
TGTGCCAGCTCACCACCGATGGGCAGGGGCGGCACCGGGGAGCTGTTTTTT
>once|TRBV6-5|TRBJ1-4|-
CASRTSGAANEKLFF
TGTGCCAGCAGGACGTCGGGCGCGGCAAATGAAAAACTGTTTTTT
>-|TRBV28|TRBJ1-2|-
CASIPGSIGYGYTF
TGTGCCAGCATTCCCGGATCGATTGGCTATGGCTACACCTTC
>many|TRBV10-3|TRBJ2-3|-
CAVGRADTQYF
TGTGCCGTTGGCAGGGCAGATACGCAGTATTTT
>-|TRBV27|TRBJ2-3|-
CASSIALTDTQYF
TGTGCCAGCAGTATCGCCCTCACAGATACGCAGTATTTT
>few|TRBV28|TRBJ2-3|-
CASSFAASLGTDTQYF
TGTGCCAGCAGTTTTGCGGCGAGTCTTGGAACAGATACGCAGTATTTT
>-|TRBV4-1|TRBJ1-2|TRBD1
CASSQSGGITTGARNYGYTF
TGCGCCAGCAGCCAAAGTGGGGGGATAACTACAGGGGCGAGGAACTATGGCTACACCTTC
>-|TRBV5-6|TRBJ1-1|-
CASSFSTEAFF
TGTGCCAGCAGCTTCTCCACTGAAGCTTTCTTT
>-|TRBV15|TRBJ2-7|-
CATSRELGQSYEQYF
TGTGCCACCAGCAGAGAACTTGGACAGTCCTACGAGCAGTACTTC
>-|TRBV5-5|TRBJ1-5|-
CASSEQFSSNQPQHF
TGTGCCAGCAGCGAGCAGTTCTCCAGCAATCAGCCCCAGCATTTT
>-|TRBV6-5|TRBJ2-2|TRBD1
CASSLGQGGFGELFF
TGTGCCAGCAGCCTTGGACAGGGAGGATTTGGGGAGCTGTTTTTT
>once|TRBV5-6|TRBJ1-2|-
CASSLTGTYYGYTF
TGTGCCAGCAGCTTAACCGGGACGTACTATGGCTACACCTTC
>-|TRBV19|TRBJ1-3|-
CASSPPGSGNTIYF
TGTGCCAGTAGTCCCCCAGGGTCGGGAAACACCATATATTTT
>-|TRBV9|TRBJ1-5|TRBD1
CASSEQGYSNQPQHF
TGTGCCAGCAGTGAACAGGGGTATAGCAATCAGCCCCAGCATTTT
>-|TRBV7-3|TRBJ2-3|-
CASSLSDTQYF
TGTGCCAGCAGCTTATCAGATACGCAGTATTTT
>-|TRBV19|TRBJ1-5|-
CASKTDSRTQPQHF
TGTGCCAGTAAGACTGACAGTAGGACTCAGCCCCAGCATTTT
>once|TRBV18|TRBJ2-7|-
CASSPGPTNEQYF
TGTGCCAGCTCACCGGGACCGACCAACGAGCAGTACTTC
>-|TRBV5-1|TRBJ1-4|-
CASSEVATNEKLFF
TGCGCCAGCAGCGAGGTTGCAACTAATGAAAAACTGTTTTTT